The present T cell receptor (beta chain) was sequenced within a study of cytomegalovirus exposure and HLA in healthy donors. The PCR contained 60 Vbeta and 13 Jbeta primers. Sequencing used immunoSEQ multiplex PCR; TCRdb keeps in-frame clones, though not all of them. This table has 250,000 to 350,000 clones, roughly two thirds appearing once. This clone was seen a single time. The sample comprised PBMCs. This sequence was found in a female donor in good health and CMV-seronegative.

The CDR3 DNA sequence: TGCGCCAGCAGCTATGGTCTAGCGGTAGTATACAATGAGCAGTTCTTC. It yields the protein CASSYGLAVVYNEQFF. The chain has TRBV5-1 and TRBJ2-1; TRBD2 aligns across 7 bases. V dropped 3 bases and J dropped 4; count of bases not matched to a gene: 10. The CDR3 extends over 16 amino acids. The germline V gene has CDR1 SGHRS and CDR2 YFSETQ.